This passage covers 17 T cell receptor beta chains from one sample sequenced in a study of T cell responses to AZD1222 COVID-19 vaccine. Using immunoSEQ multiplex PCR, the repertoire was profiled, and TCRdb retains in-frame clones only, with some absent. This table holds 110,000 to 150,000 clones, 92% found once. The sequencing used peripheral blood, collected on day 0 of AZD1222 vaccination. The receptor source for this set is an adult in good health.

This clone appeared a few times. The chain combines TRBV5-1 with TRBJ2-1, with a tentative D call TRBD2 (6 bases). Germline CDR1 SGHRS, CDR2 YFSETQ. V was shortened by 4 bases and J by 2 bases, with 13 bases between the two germline ends. The CDR3 extends over 15 amino acids. The CDR3 DNA reads as TGCGCCAGCAGCCCCACCGGGACTCCCTACAATGAGCAGTTCTTC. It encodes CASSPTGTPYNEQFF.

The CDR3 region has the DNA TGTGCCAGCAGCGTAGTAACAGGGGACTATGGCTACACCTTC. Translation: CASSVVTGDYGYTF. The genes are TRBV9 and TRBJ1-2, with 7 bases that match TRBD1. Losses at the gene ends were 0 bases for V and 3 bases for J; bases not matched to a gene: 2. The CDR3 spans 14 residues. From germline, CDR1 is SGDLS and CDR2 YYNGEE.

The CDR3 protein is CASSSRGAGELFF. For the CDR3, the DNA is TGTGCCAGCAGCTCCCGGGGGGCCGGGGAGCTGTTTTTT. This chain uses TRBV7-9 with TRBJ2-2; 7 positions agree with TRBD2. The CDR3 is 13 amino acids. Germline trimming cut 4 bases from V and 6 bases from J; bases unmatched to any gene: 2. Germline V gene lookup returns CDR1 SEHNR and CDR2 FQNEAQ (reference sequence).

This clone was seen only a few times. The rearrangement joins TRBV25-1 to TRBJ1-1; maybe TRBD1 (5 bases). The V gene's germline CDR1 is MGHDK and CDR2 SYGVNS. The CDR3 spans 11 residues. V was trimmed by 8 bases and J by 7 bases, leaving 11 bases between them. The CDR3 here is CASVIRGEAFF. The CDR3, as DNA: TGTGCCAGCGTCATAAGGGGTGAAGCTTTCTTT.

The chain employs TRBV6-4 and TRBJ2-6, with D possibly TRBD1 on 6 matching bases. V gave up 0 bases and J gave up 0 bases, with 6 bases separating them. The CDR3 has 16 residues. Per germline, CDR1 MRHNA and CDR2 SNTAGT. The CDR3 loop is CASSDSDSSGANVLTF. The CDR3, as DNA: TGTGCCAGCAGTGACTCGGACAGCTCTGGGGCCAACGTCCTGACTTTC.

The chain combines TRBV28 with TRBJ2-5; TRBD1 or TRBD2 may be the D gene (5 bases each). The CDR3 runs 17 residues. Trimming removed 3 bases from V and 3 bases from J, with 20 bases in between. CDR1 and CDR2 (germline): MDHEN, SYDVKM. CDR3 residues: CASSLGDPGYGEETQYF. The CDR3 DNA follows: TGTGCCAGCAGTTTGGGGGACCCGGGGTACGGGGAAGAGACCCAGTACTTC.

The chain combines TRBV10-3 with TRBJ2-7; weak D call: TRBD1 (5 bases). V was clipped by 7 bases and J by 3 bases, with 10 bases between them. Germline CDR1 ENHRY, CDR2 SYGVKD. This CDR3 is 12 amino acids long. CDR3 region: CAITDTGYEQYF. Here the CDR3 DNA reads TGTGCCATCACGGACACTGGCTACGAGCAGTACTTC.

This sequence joins TRBV27 and TRBJ2-1; TRBD2 agrees at 8 bases. CDR1 is MNHEY, CDR2 SMNVEV, per germline (reference sequence). V gave up 6 bases and J gave up 4 bases; unmatched junction bases: 2. The CDR3 contains 13 residues. CDR3 nucleotides: TGTGCCAGCAGACTAGCGGCTTACAATGAGCAGTTCTTC. As protein: CASRLAAYNEQFF.

The rearrangement joins TRBV28 to TRBJ2-7, with 15 bases that match TRBD2. V shed 11 bases and J 3 bases; nucleotides not matched to a gene: 2. The length of the CDR3 is 13 residues. Germline V gene sequence: CDR1 MDHEN, CDR2 SYDVKM. As DNA, the CDR3 is TGTGCCGGGGGACTAGCGGGAGGCTACGAGCAGTACTTC. Translating gives CAGGLAGGYEQYF.

The chain has TRBV7-2 and TRBJ2-1; D may correspond to TRBD1 or TRBD2 (7 bases each). The CDR3 spans 18 residues. Germline CDR1 and CDR2: SGHTA and FQGNSA. The germline V and J ends were trimmed by 4 bases and 0 bases, with 19 bases remaining between them. The CDR3 loop is CASSYDRERLASYNEQFF. In DNA form, the CDR3 reads TGTGCCAGCAGCTACGACAGGGAAAGACTAGCCTCCTACAATGAGCAGTTCTTC.

This chain joins TRBV19 and TRBJ1-2; the D is unclear. This CDR3 is built from 11 residues. Germline CDR1 and CDR2: LNHDA and SQIVND (reference sequence). V gave up 4 bases and J gave up 9 bases, with 9 bases separating them. This chain's CDR3 is CASSTRESYTF. The CDR3 DNA follows: TGTGCCAGTAGTACGCGGGAAAGCTACACCTTC.

This clone came up once. The sample has other DNA sequences that encode this CDR3 too. The chain has TRBV27 and TRBJ2-7; D may be TRBD1 (6 bases). V lost 4 bases and J 2 bases, leaving 9 bases between the germline ends. In germline, CDR1 is MNHEY, CDR2 SMNVEV (reference sequence). This CDR3 is built from 13 residues. CDR3 region: CASSWGPTYEQYF. The CDR3 DNA sequence: TGTGCCAGCAGTTGGGGGCCCACCTACGAGCAGTACTTC.

The table lists this clone with a count of one. The V call is TRBV6-5, the J call TRBJ2-6; no firm D call. Trimming shortened V by 1 base and J by 2 bases, and 3 bases separated the two germline ends. CDR1 MNHEY and CDR2 SVGAGI come from the germline V gene. The CDR3 is 14 residues long. In DNA form, the CDR3 reads TGTGCCAGCAGTTACTTAACTGGGGCCAACGTCCTGACTTTC. Its translation: CASSYLTGANVLTF.

This clone was observed once. V and J are TRBV5-1 and TRBJ2-3; no definite D call. The ends were cut back, 2 bases at V and 0 bases at J, with 10 bases in the middle. CDR1 and CDR2 (germline): SGHRS, YFSETQ. The CDR3 length is 15 residues. CDR3 sequence reads: CASSLGSGSTDTQYF. CDR3 nucleotides: TGCGCCAGCAGCTTAGGATCCGGTAGCACAGATACGCAGTATTTT.

This chain uses TRBV12-3 or TRBV12-4 with TRBJ2-7; D ambiguous. V lost 6 bases and J 3 bases, leaving 9 bases between the germline ends. This CDR3 has 12 amino acids. The CDR3 spells CASSLGLYEQYF. The CDR3 region has the DNA TGTGCCAGCAGCCTGGGCCTCTACGAGCAGTACTTC.

V is TRBV7-2 and J is TRBJ2-5, with 16 bases that match TRBD2. Trimming took 0 bases from V and 7 from J; bases not matched to a gene: 2. The CDR3 extends over 16 amino acids. CDR1 and CDR2 (germline): SGHTA, FQGNSA. CDR3 sequence: CASSLAGTSGRATQYF. The CDR3 nucleotides are TGTGCCAGCAGCTTAGCGGGGACTAGCGGGAGGGCGACCCAGTACTTC.

The V call is TRBV15, the J call TRBJ1-2, with D possibly matching TRBD1 (6 bases). Trimming removed 3 bases at V and 7 bases at J, with 9 bases between. The CDR3 totals 12 residues. Germline lookup yields CDR1 LNHNV and CDR2 YYDKDF (reference sequence). The CDR3 sequence: CATSRLQGGYTF. Written as DNA, the CDR3 is TGTGCCACCAGCAGGTTACAGGGTGGCTACACCTTC. The whole variable domain, filled in from reference TRBV15 and TRBJ1-2, reads DAMVIQNPRYQVTQFGKPVTLSCSQTLNHNVMYWYQQKSSQAPKLLFHYYDKDFNNEADTPDNFQSRRPNTSFCFLDIRSPGLGDTAMYLCATSRLQGGYTFGSGTRLTVV.